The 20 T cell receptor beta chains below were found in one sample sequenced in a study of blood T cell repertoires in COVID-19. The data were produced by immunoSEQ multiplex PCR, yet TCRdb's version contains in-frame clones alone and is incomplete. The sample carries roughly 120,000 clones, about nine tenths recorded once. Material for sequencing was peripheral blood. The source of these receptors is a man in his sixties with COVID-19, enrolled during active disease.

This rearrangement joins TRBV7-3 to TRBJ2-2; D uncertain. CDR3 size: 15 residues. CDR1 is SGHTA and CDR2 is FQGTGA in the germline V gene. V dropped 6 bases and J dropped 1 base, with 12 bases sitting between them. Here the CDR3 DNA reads TGTGCCAGCAGTCGTGGGCCGGAGAACACCGGGGAGCTGTTTTTT. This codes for CASSRGPENTGELFF.

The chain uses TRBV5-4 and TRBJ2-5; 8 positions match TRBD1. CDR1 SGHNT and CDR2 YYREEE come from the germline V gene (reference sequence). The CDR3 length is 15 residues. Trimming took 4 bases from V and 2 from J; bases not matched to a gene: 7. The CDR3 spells CASSLMTGAQETQYF. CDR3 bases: TGTGCCAGCAGCCTAATGACAGGGGCACAAGAGACCCAGTACTTC.

CDR3 in DNA: TGCGCCAGCAGCCTAGGACTAGCGGTCGAGCAGTACTTC. Its translation: CASSLGLAVEQYF. V and J are TRBV5-1 and TRBJ2-7; 10 nucleotides agree with TRBD2. The CDR3 totals 13 residues. V lost 4 bases and J lost 6; bases outside the gene matches: 4. The germline CDR1 and CDR2 sequences are SGHRS and YFSETQ.

The CDR3 loop is CATSRESSGANVLTF. DNA for the CDR3: TGTGCCACCAGCAGGGAGAGCTCTGGGGCCAACGTCCTGACTTTC. The V gene is TRBV15, the J gene TRBJ2-6; D remains ambiguous. Trimming pared 3 bases from V and 0 bases from J, leaving 6 bases between. Per germline, CDR1 LNHNV and CDR2 YYDKDF (reference sequence). This CDR3 has 15 amino acids.

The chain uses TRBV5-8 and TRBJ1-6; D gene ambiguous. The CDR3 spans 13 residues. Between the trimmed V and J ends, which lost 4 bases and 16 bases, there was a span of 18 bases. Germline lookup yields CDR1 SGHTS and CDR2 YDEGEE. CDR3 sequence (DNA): TGTGCCAGCAGCCTACCGGAGGCGAACCCTCTCCACTTT. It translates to CASSLPEANPLHF.

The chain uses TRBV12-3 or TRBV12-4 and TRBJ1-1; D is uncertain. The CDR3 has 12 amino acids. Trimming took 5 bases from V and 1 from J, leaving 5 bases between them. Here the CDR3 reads CASSAGNTEAFF. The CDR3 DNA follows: TGTGCCAGCAGTGCGGGGAACACTGAAGCTTTCTTT.

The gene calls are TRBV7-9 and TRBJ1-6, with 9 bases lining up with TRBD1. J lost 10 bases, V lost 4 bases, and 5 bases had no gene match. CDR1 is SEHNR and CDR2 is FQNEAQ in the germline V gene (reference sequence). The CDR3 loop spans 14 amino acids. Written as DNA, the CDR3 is TGTGCCAGCAGCTGGGGACAGGGAGGATCACCCCTCCACTTT. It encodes CASSWGQGGSPLHF.

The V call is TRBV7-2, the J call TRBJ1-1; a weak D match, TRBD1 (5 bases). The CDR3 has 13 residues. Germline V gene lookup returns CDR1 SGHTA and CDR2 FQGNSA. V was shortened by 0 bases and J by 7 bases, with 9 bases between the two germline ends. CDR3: CASSLAGQLEAFF. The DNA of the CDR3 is TGTGCCAGCAGCTTAGCGGGGCAACTTGAAGCTTTCTTT.

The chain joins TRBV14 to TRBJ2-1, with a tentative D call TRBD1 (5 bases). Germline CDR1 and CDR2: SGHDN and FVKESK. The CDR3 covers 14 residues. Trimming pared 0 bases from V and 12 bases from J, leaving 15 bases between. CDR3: CASSQETRPRGQFF. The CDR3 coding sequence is TGTGCCAGCAGCCAAGAAACCCGCCCTAGGGGGCAGTTCTTC.

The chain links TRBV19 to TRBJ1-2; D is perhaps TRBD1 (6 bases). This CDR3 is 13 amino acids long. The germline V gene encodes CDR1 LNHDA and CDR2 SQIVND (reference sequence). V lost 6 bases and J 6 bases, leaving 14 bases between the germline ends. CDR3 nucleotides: TGTGCCAGTAGCCCGACAGGAAGTCATGGCTACACCTTC. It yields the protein CASSPTGSHGYTF.

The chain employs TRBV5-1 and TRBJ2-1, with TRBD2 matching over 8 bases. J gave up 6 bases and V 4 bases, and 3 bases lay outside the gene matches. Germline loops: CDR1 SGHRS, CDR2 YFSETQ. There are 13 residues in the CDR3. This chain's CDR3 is CASSPSGFNEQFF. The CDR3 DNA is TGCGCCAGCAGCCCTAGCGGGTTCAATGAGCAGTTCTTC.

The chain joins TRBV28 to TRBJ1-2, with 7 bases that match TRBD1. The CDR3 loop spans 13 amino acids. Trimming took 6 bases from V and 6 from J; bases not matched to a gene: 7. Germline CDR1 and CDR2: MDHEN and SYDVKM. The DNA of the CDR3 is TGTGCCAGCAGCCCGACAGGGACAGATGGCTACACCTTC. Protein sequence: CASSPTGTDGYTF.

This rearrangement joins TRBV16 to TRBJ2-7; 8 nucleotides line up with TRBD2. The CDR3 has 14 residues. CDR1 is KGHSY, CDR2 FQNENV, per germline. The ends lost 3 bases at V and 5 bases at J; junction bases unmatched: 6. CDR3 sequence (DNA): TGTGCCAGCAGCCAGATACGGACTAGCAACGAGCAGTACTTC. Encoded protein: CASSQIRTSNEQYF.

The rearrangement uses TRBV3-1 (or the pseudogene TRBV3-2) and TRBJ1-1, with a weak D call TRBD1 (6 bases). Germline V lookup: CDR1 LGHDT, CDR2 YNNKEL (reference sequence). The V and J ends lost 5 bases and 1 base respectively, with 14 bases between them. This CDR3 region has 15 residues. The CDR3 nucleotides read TGTGCCAGCAGCGTGGGAAGGGGGGGGAACACTGAAGCTTTCTTT. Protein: CASSVGRGGNTEAFF.

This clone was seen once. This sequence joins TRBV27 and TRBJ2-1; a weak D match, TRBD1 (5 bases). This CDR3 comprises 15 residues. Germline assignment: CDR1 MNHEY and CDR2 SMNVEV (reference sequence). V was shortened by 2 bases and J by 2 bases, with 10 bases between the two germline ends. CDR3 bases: TGTGCCAGCAGTTTAGACAGCCTGACCTACAATGAGCAGTTCTTC. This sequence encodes CASSLDSLTYNEQFF.

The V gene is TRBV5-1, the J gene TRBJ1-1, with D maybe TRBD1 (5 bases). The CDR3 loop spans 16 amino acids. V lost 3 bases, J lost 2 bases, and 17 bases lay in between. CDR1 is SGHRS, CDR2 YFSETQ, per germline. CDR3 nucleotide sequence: TGCGCCAGCAGCTCGACGGCAGGGCGAGGTAACACTGAAGCTTTCTTT. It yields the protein CASSSTAGRGNTEAFF.

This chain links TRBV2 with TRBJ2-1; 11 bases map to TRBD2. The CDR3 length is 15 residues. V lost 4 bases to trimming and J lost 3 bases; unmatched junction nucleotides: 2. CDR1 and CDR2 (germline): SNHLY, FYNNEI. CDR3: CASSGTSGSYNEQFF. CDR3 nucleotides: TGTGCCAGCAGTGGCACTAGCGGGAGCTACAATGAGCAGTTCTTC.

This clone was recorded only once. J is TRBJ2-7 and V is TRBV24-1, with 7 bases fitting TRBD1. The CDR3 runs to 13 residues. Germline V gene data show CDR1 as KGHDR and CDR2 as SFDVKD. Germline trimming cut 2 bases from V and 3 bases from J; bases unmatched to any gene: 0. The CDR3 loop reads CATSDWDSYEQYF. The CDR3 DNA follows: TGTGCCACCAGTGATTGGGACAGCTACGAGCAGTACTTC.

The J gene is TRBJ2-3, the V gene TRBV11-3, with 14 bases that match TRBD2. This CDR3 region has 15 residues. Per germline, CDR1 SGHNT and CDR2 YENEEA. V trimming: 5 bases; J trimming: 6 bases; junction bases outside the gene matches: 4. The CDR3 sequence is CASSPGTSGSDTQYF. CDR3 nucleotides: TGTGCCAGCAGCCCCGGGACTAGCGGGAGCGATACGCAGTATTTT. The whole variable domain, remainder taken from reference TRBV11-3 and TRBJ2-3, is EAGVVQSPRYKIIEKKQPVAFWCNPISGHNTLYWYLQNLGQGPELLIRYENEEAVDDSQLPKDRFSAERLKGVDSTLKIQPAELGDSAVYLCASSPGTSGSDTQYFGPGTRLTVL.

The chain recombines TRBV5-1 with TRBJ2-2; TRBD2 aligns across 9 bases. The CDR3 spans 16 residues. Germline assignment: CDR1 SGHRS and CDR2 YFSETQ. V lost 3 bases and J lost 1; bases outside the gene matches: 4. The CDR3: CASSWGSGRNTGELFF. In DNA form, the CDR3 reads TGCGCCAGCAGCTGGGGTAGCGGGAGGAACACCGGGGAGCTGTTTTTT.